This T cell receptor (beta chain) was sequenced during a study of identical twins. This CDR3 comprises 15 residues. Between the trimmed V and J ends, which lost 7 bases and 1 base, there was a span of 17 bases. This clonotype was observed many times. TCRdb re-called the 5' RACE reads with MiXCR, one entry per CDR3 protein. This repertoire shows roughly 710,000 distinct CDR3 sequences, around 6% found once; its top ten account for around 1.7%. The sequence was obtained from a man aged 18 to 30 in good health. The chain employs TRBV12-3 or TRBV12-4 and TRBJ2-7; tentatively, D is TRBD1 (6 bases). Sequencing input: naive T cells sorted from blood. CDR3 sequence: CASTMAGTPSYEQYF. The CDR3 coding sequence is TGTGCCAGCACCATGGCCGGGACACCTTCCTACGAGCAGTACTTC.